These 29 T cell receptor beta chains originate from one sample sequenced in a study of naive and memory T cell subsets. Two oligonucleotides, mixed equimolar, formed the beta constant-region primer covering TRBC1 and TRBC2. Each CDR3 protein gets one entry after TCRdb re-called the UMI-ligation and nested PCR reads with MiXCR. The data hold 120,000 to 150,000 distinct CDR3 sequences, with approximately 17% observed a single time. Source material: naive CD4+ T cells from blood. Receptors were obtained from a human donor in good health.

This clonotype has at least ten counts. The V and J genes are TRBV2 and TRBJ2-7; D is tentatively TRBD1 or TRBD2 (6 bases each). CDR1 and CDR2 from the germline V gene are SNHLY and FYNNEI. The CDR3 extends over 15 amino acids. The V and J ends lost 7 bases and 3 bases respectively, with 19 bases between them. CDR3 nucleotide sequence: TGTGCCAGCATCGGACTTGAAAGGGGGGACTACGAGCAGTACTTC. Encoded protein: CASIGLERGDYEQYF.

This clonotype was seen a handful of times. The chain combines TRBV20-1 with TRBJ2-7; D remains unclear. V lost 7 bases, J lost 1 base, and 14 bases lay in between. The length of the CDR3 is 13 residues. The V gene's germline CDR1 is DFQATT and CDR2 SNEGSKA (reference sequence). CDR3 DNA: TGCAGTGTCGGGCCGCACGGGTCCTACGAGCAGTACTTC. This encodes CSVGPHGSYEQYF.

V is TRBV2 and J is TRBJ2-6; D possibly corresponds to TRBD2 (5 bases). This CDR3 is built from 14 residues. The germline V gene has CDR1 SNHLY and CDR2 FYNNEI. The V gene lost 8 bases and the J gene lost 3 bases, with 11 bases spanning the gap. This CDR3 is CASGSGNGANVLTF. Written as DNA, the CDR3 is TGTGCCAGCGGTTCGGGGAATGGGGCCAACGTCCTGACTTTC.

The chain is built from TRBV7-8 and TRBJ1-3, with TRBD1 identical over 8 bases. V shed 8 bases, J shed 0 bases, and the junction held 15 bases outside the gene matches. Germline loops: CDR1 SGHVS, CDR2 FQNEAQ. This CDR3 has 18 residues. CDR3 coding DNA: TGTGCCAGCGGCACCGGGACAGGTGTATCTAGCTCTGGAAACACCATATATTTT. Its protein is CASGTGTGVSSSGNTIYF.

The rearrangement links TRBV2 to TRBJ2-1; a possible D gene is TRBD1 (6 bases). Per the germline V gene, CDR1 is SNHLY and CDR2 is FYNNEI. V lost 3 bases, J lost 5 bases, and 11 bases lay in between. The CDR3 sequence is 14 residues long. CDR3 sequence (DNA): TGTGCCAGCAGTGATGCCAGGGGAAACAATGAGCAGTTCTTC. Its translation: CASSDARGNNEQFF.

The genes are TRBV7-2 and TRBJ1-1, with D hard to call. The V gene's germline CDR1 is SGHTA and CDR2 FQGNSA. V lost 6 bases and J 5 bases, leaving 13 bases between the germline ends. The CDR3 is 13 amino acids. DNA for the CDR3: TGTGCCAGCAGTTATAATACGTATACTGAAGCTTTCTTT. This codes for CASSYNTYTEAFF.

This clonotype was seen a few times. The chain uses TRBV7-9 and TRBJ2-3, with a tentative D call TRBD1 (5 bases). CDR1 and CDR2 from the germline V gene are SEHNR and FQNEAQ (reference sequence). Trimming took off 7 bases at V and 5 bases at J, with 16 bases between the two ends. The CDR3 runs 14 residues. The CDR3 loop is CASNFAPREDTQYF. The CDR3 DNA reads TGTGCCAGCAATTTTGCTCCCAGGGAAGATACGCAGTATTTT. Complete variable domain (other parts from reference TRBV7-9 and TRBJ2-3): DTGVSQNPRHKITKRGQNVTFRCDPISEHNRLYWYRQTLGQGPEFLTYFQNEAQLEKSRLLSDRFSAERPKGSFSTLEIQRTEQGDSAMYLCASNFAPREDTQYFGPGTRLTVL.

This sequence joins TRBV20-1 and TRBJ1-2; D might be TRBD1 (5 bases). Per the germline V gene, CDR1 is DFQATT and CDR2 is SNEGSKA (reference sequence). Trimming pared 6 bases from V and 5 bases from J, leaving 25 bases between. The CDR3 has 16 amino acids. In nucleotides, the CDR3 is TGCAGTGCATGGGGGGAAAGGGGTCCTACCAATTATGGCTACACCTTC. Residues: CSAWGERGPTNYGYTF.

This clonotype was observed a few times. This chain links TRBV7-9 with TRBJ2-7; maybe TRBD1 (5 bases). V was clipped by 4 bases and J by 0 bases, with 7 bases between them. This CDR3 region has 13 residues. Germline V CDR1 and CDR2: SEHNR, FQNEAQ (reference sequence). CDR3 amino acids: CASSSRDSYEQYF. CDR3 DNA sequence: TGTGCCAGCAGCTCCAGGGACTCCTACGAGCAGTACTTC. The complete variable domain, with remaining parts taken from reference TRBV7-9 and TRBJ2-7, reads DTGVSQNPRHKITKRGQNVTFRCDPISEHNRLYWYRQTLGQGPEFLTYFQNEAQLEKSRLLSDRFSAERPKGSFSTLEIQRTEQGDSAMYLCASSSRDSYEQYFGPGTRLTVT.

The chain joins TRBV20-1 to TRBJ1-5, with D possibly TRBD1 on 5 matching bases. Per the germline V gene, CDR1 is DFQATT and CDR2 is SNEGSKA (reference sequence). V lost 6 bases and J lost 3, with 12 bases in between. This CDR3 spans 13 amino acids. CDR3 region: CSAIDSTNQPQHF. In DNA form, the CDR3 reads TGCAGTGCGATTGACAGTACCAATCAGCCCCAGCATTTT.

This clonotype was seen more than once but under ten times. This sequence joins TRBV6-2 or TRBV6-3 and TRBJ2-2, with D unresolved. V was clipped by 2 bases and J by 3 bases, with 4 bases between them. The CDR3 runs 13 residues. From germline, CDR1 is MNHEY and CDR2 SVGEGT. DNA of the CDR3: TGTGCCAGCAGTTACGCCGACACCGGGGAGCTGTTTTTT. The encoded protein is CASSYADTGELFF.

In this sample, this clonotype turned up a few times. The chain has TRBV5-1 and TRBJ2-3, with D perhaps TRBD2 (6 bases). The germline V and J ends were trimmed by 0 bases and 1 base, with 9 bases remaining between them. CDR3 length: 15 residues. Germline V gene sequence: CDR1 SGHRS, CDR2 YFSETQ. The CDR3 sequence is CASSLDSSGTDTQYF. The DNA for the CDR3 is TGCGCCAGCAGCTTGGATTCTAGCGGCACAGATACGCAGTATTTT.

V and J are TRBV6-2 or TRBV6-3 and TRBJ1-5; possible D gene TRBD1, 6 bases. The V end lost 7 bases, the J end lost 4 bases, and 8 bases lay between the germline ends. The CDR3 consists of 12 residues. The germline V gene encodes CDR1 MNHEY and CDR2 SVGEGT. CDR3 sequence: CASKQGNQPQHF. The CDR3 DNA reads TGTGCCAGCAAACAGGGTAATCAGCCCCAGCATTTT.

This clonotype was counted between two and nine times. CDR3 DNA: TGTGCCAGCAGTTTACAGCTAGGGGGAGATGAGCAGTTCTTC. Translating gives CASSLQLGGDEQFF. The chain is built from TRBV12-3 or TRBV12-4 and TRBJ2-1; TRBD1 might be the D (6 bases). CDR3 size: 14 residues. V lost 2 bases and J lost 8, with 13 bases in between.

The chain employs TRBV6-5 and TRBJ1-2; D gene ambiguous. Germline V gives CDR1 MNHEY, CDR2 SVGAGI. This CDR3 has 15 residues. V gave up 0 bases and J gave up 0 bases, with 8 bases separating them. The CDR3 DNA is TGTGCCAGCAGTTACTCTCGGAATACTAACTATGGCTACACCTTC. Residues: CASSYSRNTNYGYTF.

The gene calls are TRBV20-1 and TRBJ2-3; 12 bases align to TRBD2. CDR1 DFQATT and CDR2 SNEGSKA come from the germline V gene (reference sequence). Trimming cost V 3 bases and J 4 bases; bases outside gene matches: 5. This CDR3 contains 15 residues. The DNA for the CDR3 is TGCAGTGCTAGGGGGACTAGCGGGTTACCAGATACGCAGTATTTT. As protein: CSARGTSGLPDTQYF.

This clonotype was seen only a few times. This chain connects TRBV4-2 to TRBJ2-2; 9 bases are a match to TRBD1. The CDR3 is 15 residues long. Germline V gene sequence: CDR1 LGHNA, CDR2 YNFKEQ. V lost 4 bases and J lost 3; bases outside the gene matches: 3. CDR3 in amino acids: CASSPDRGYTGELFF. CDR3 DNA: TGTGCCAGCAGCCCCGACAGGGGGTACACCGGGGAGCTGTTTTTT.

This clonotype was seen only a few times. The rearrangement uses TRBV5-1 and TRBJ2-1, with 8 bases matching TRBD1. The CDR3 spans 14 residues. Germline CDR1 SGHRS, CDR2 YFSETQ. V gave up 3 bases and J gave up 7 bases; unmatched junction bases: 6. The CDR3 DNA reads TGCGCCAGCAGCTATGGACAGGGATGGAATGAGCAGTTCTTC. This gives the protein CASSYGQGWNEQFF.

The J gene is TRBJ2-7, the V gene TRBV28; TRBD1 aligns across 7 bases. The CDR3 loop spans 14 amino acids. The junction had 5 bases not matched to a gene; V was cut back by 5 bases and J by 1 base. The germline CDR1 and CDR2 sequences are MDHEN and SYDVKM. CDR3 sequence reads: CASSPTGESYEQYF. In DNA, the CDR3 is TGTGCCAGCAGTCCCACAGGGGAATCCTACGAGCAGTACTTC.

The genes are TRBV11-1 and TRBJ1-6; D gene unclear. The germline V and J ends were trimmed by 5 bases and 7 bases, with 9 bases remaining between them. The V gene's germline CDR1 is SGHAT and CDR2 FQDESV (reference sequence). CDR3 length: 13 amino acids. CDR3 residues: CASSKEWNSPLHF. CDR3 nucleotides: TGTGCCAGCAGCAAAGAGTGGAATTCACCCCTCCACTTT.

This clonotype was found a few times. The chain is built from TRBV1 and TRBJ2-7. TRBV1 is a documented pseudogene. The CDR3 consists of 16 residues. CDR3 amino acids: CTSSQEGFTPWAEQYF. The DNA of the CDR3 is TGCACCAGCAGCCAAGAAGGTTTCACCCCGTGGGCCGAGCAGTACTTC.

V usage is TRBV3-1 and J usage is TRBJ2-7; no definite D call. Trimming shortened V by 3 bases and J by 5 bases, and 20 bases separated the two germline ends. Germline-derived CDR1 and CDR2 are LGHDT and YNNKEL (reference sequence). This CDR3 region has 16 residues. CDR3 region: CASSQSSRRPQNEQYF. Written as DNA, the CDR3 is TGTGCCAGCAGCCAGAGTAGTAGGAGACCCCAAAACGAGCAGTACTTC.

This sequence joins TRBV11-2 and TRBJ1-2; TRBD1 aligns across 9 bases. The V segment lost 3 bases and the J segment 8 bases; nucleotides outside the gene matches: 7. The CDR3 extends over 14 amino acids. CDR1 and CDR2 from the germline V gene are SGHAT and FQNNGV. The CDR3 DNA reads as TGTGCCAGCAGCTTTTCCGACAGGGGGAGAGGCTACACCTTC. Translated: CASSFSDRGRGYTF.

The chain uses TRBV5-4 and TRBJ1-2, with unresolved D. The CDR3 has 14 residues. From germline, CDR1 is SGHNT and CDR2 YYREEE (reference sequence). V lost 3 bases to trimming and J lost 4 bases, with 13 bases between them. CDR3 residues: CASSSWTQTYGYTF. The CDR3 DNA sequence: TGTGCCAGCAGCTCTTGGACGCAGACCTATGGCTACACCTTC.

The chain recombines TRBV6-1 with TRBJ2-7; 8 nucleotides align to TRBD1. The J segment lost 4 bases and the V segment lost 6 bases, leaving 8 bases of the junction unmatched. Looked up from germline, CDR1 is MNHNS and CDR2 is SASEGT. The CDR3 is 14 amino acids. The CDR3 sequence: CASRRTGQLYEQYF. The DNA for the CDR3 is TGTGCCAGCAGACGGACAGGGCAATTATACGAGCAGTACTTC.

This clonotype was seen only a few times. The V call is TRBV7-2, the J call TRBJ2-3, with D unresolved. From germline, CDR1 is SGHTA and CDR2 FQGNSA. The CDR3 runs to 12 residues. Deletions cut 6 bases from V and 5 bases from J, with 9 bases between. Written as DNA, the CDR3 is TGTGCCAGCAGAATGGAAGGAGATACGCAGTATTTT. It codes for CASRMEGDTQYF. Full variable domain (remainder filled in from reference TRBV7-2 and TRBJ2-3): GAGVSQSPSNKVTEKGKDVELRCDPISGHTALYWYRQSLGQGLEFLIYFQGNSAPDKSGLPSDRFSAERTGGSVSTLTIQRTQQEDSAVYLCASRMEGDTQYFGPGTRLTVL.

In DNA form, the CDR3 reads TGCGCCAGCAGCTTGGGGTCGGGGGTTGGGGCCTACGAGCAGTACTTC. It is translated as CASSLGSGVGAYEQYF. V gene TRBV5-1 combines with J gene TRBJ2-7, with D perhaps TRBD2 (6 bases). The CDR3 loop spans 16 amino acids. CDR1 is SGHRS and CDR2 is YFSETQ in the germline V gene. The V end lost 0 bases, the J end lost 2 bases, and 15 bases lay between the germline ends.

The J gene is TRBJ1-1, the V gene TRBV7-9, with 10 nucleotides matching TRBD1. Per germline, CDR1 SEHNR and CDR2 FQNEAQ (reference sequence). The trim removed 5 bases at V and 0 bases at J, leaving 6 bases unmatched. The CDR3 extends over 16 amino acids. This CDR3 is CASSTPGQGMNTEAFF. The CDR3 DNA reads TGTGCCAGCAGCACGCCGGGACAGGGGATGAACACTGAAGCTTTCTTT.

The chain combines TRBV20-1 with TRBJ1-1, with D hard to call. Germline CDR1 reads DFQATT; CDR2 reads SNEGSKA (reference sequence). Trimming stripped 0 bases from V and 0 bases from J, with 5 bases between. This CDR3 has 13 amino acids. The CDR3 nucleotides read TGCAGTGCTAGAGAACCAGTGAACACTGAAGCTTTCTTT. Protein product: CSAREPVNTEAFF.